This TCR beta chain was identified in a study of T cell responses to AZD1222 COVID-19 vaccine. Regarding the study as a whole: Mostly white British, mostly female donors; authors suggested clonal diversity may be underestimated. In all cases, repertoires were sampled only after the peak T cell response. Spike-specific TCR breadth and depth were elevated following two AZD1222 doses.

This clone came up a few times. The target antigen is unknown. Profiled with immunoSEQ multiplex PCR; TCRdb holds only in-frame clones, not every one. The repertoire holds roughly 84,000 clones, with roughly 85% as singletons. This CDR3 has 14 residues. The chain recombines TRBV12-1 with TRBJ1-4; TRBD1 is the table's D call, not checked against the DNA. TRBV12-1 is a listed pseudogene. This material consisted of peripheral blood, taken on day 0 of AZD1222 vaccination. The source is an adult in good health. CDR3 bases: TGTGCCAGCAGCCGTTACAGGGGACCCGAAAAACTGTTTTTT. Protein: CASSRYRGPEKLFF.